This T cell receptor beta chain is drawn from a study of Ad26.COV2.S vaccination and SARS-CoV-2 variants. Study background: Recipients of Ad26.COV2.S got it intramuscularly, once or twice 56 days apart. Study-level findings and limits: Breadth, reportedly substantial, characterized the spike-specific CD8+ and CD4+ T cell responses after vaccination.

Here immunoSEQ multiplex PCR was the method, and the copy in TCRdb shows in-frame clones only, minus some. The table lists 330,000 or so clones, almost 90% of them singletons. V lost 2 bases to trimming and J lost 5 bases, with 10 bases between them. The CDR3 is made up of 13 amino acids. CDR1 is SGHNT, CDR2 YYREEE, per germline (reference sequence). Treatment meaning: 15 to 20 received Ad26.COV2.S at low or high dose, single or two shots; 5 received placebo; per-sample allocation not given. Specimens were obtained on day 63 following the first vaccine or placebo injection. Ad26.COV2.S expressed prefusion-stabilized spike from the original Wuhan strain. In regard to this clone: The antigen remains unidentified.

The sequencing here drew on peripheral blood, taken in a trial of Ad26.COV2.S vaccine versus placebo. The chain uses TRBV5-4 and TRBJ1-1; possibly TRBD1 for D (5 bases). The clonotype comes from a person aged 18-60 years who received the Ad26.COV2.S COVID-19 vaccine or a placebo. CDR3 loop: CASSFGGGTEAFF. CDR3 bases: TGTGCCAGCAGCTTCGGTGGGGGGACTGAAGCTTTCTTT.